Listed below are T cell receptor beta chains from one sample, sequenced in a study of graft-versus-host responses after intestinal transplantation. Measured with immunoSEQ multiplex PCR; TCRdb has only the in-frame clones, and not every one. The sample lists roughly 20,000 clones; approximately 46% were seen once. The sequences come from alloreactive CD4+ T cells from a mixed lymphocyte reaction culture, collected before intestinal transplant. All receptors come from a human patient who received an intestinal transplant. Each CDR3 is given with its conserved first and last residue. A D gene is named only where the DNA matches it firmly. Part of the rows lack a size; the others show once, few, many or a class for expanded clones.

j_gene: TRBJ2-7; abundance: NA; v_gene: TRBV10-3; d_gene: NA; CDR3nt: TGTGCCATCAGTGACCCACAGCCCCCCTACGAGCAGTACTTC; CDR3aa: CAISDPQPPYEQYF
j_gene: TRBJ2-3; abundance: NA; v_gene: TRBV18; d_gene: TRBD1; CDR3nt: TGTGCCAGCTCACCTCGGACAGGGGGGGCAGATACGCAGTATTTT; CDR3aa: CASSPRTGGADTQYF
j_gene: TRBJ1-6; abundance: NA; v_gene: TRBV5-1; d_gene: NA; CDR3nt: TGCGCCAGCAGCTTGGGCGGAGCCACCTATAATTCACCCCTCCACTTT; CDR3aa: CASSLGGATYNSPLHF
j_gene: TRBJ2-2; abundance: NA; v_gene: TRBV7-9; d_gene: NA; CDR3nt: TGTGCCAGCAGAGCCCCTAACCCCACCGGGGAGCTGTTTTTT; CDR3aa: CASRAPNPTGELFF
j_gene: TRBJ2-7; abundance: few; v_gene: TRBV7-9; d_gene: NA; CDR3nt: TGTGCCAGCAGCACGCGCCAACTCCCAACCTACGAGCAGTACTTC; CDR3aa: CASSTRQLPTYEQYF
j_gene: TRBJ2-3; abundance: once; v_gene: TRBV6-5; d_gene: NA; CDR3nt: TGTGCCAGCAGTTACTCTAGTTTGTCAGATACGCAGTATTTT; CDR3aa: CASSYSSLSDTQYF
j_gene: TRBJ1-6; abundance: once; v_gene: TRBV9; d_gene: NA; CDR3nt: TGTGCCAGCAGCCTCGGGGGGCAGATCGGTTCACCCCTCCACTTT; CDR3aa: CASSLGGQIGSPLHF
j_gene: TRBJ2-5; abundance: few; v_gene: TRBV5-1; d_gene: TRBD2; CDR3nt: TGCGCCAGCAGCTTTGTCGGTTCGGGAGCGGGGACGCCCCAAGAGACCCAGTACTTC; CDR3aa: CASSFVGSGAGTPQETQYF
j_gene: TRBJ1-5; abundance: NA; v_gene: TRBV5-1; d_gene: NA; CDR3nt: TGCGCCAGCAGCTTAACAGGTCCGCATAGCAATCAGCCCCAGCATTTT; CDR3aa: CASSLTGPHSNQPQHF
j_gene: TRBJ2-1; abundance: NA; v_gene: TRBV18; d_gene: TRBD1; CDR3nt: TGTGCCAGCTCACCGGGGACAGGGTCTGGTGAGCAGTTCTTC; CDR3aa: CASSPGTGSGEQFF
j_gene: TRBJ1-1; abundance: NA; v_gene: TRBV5-1; d_gene: TRBD1; CDR3nt: TGCGCCAGCAGACAGGGGGCGCCTAGGACTGAAGCTTTCTTT; CDR3aa: CASRQGAPRTEAFF
j_gene: TRBJ1-5; abundance: NA; v_gene: TRBV7-7; d_gene: TRBD1; CDR3nt: TGTGCTAGCAGCTTAGCGAATGGGACAGGGGATAATAGCAATCAGCCCCAGCATTTT; CDR3aa: CASSLANGTGDNSNQPQHF
j_gene: TRBJ1-4; abundance: NA; v_gene: TRBV5-6; d_gene: NA; CDR3nt: TGTGCCAGCAGCTTTGGGCTCGATGAAAAACTGTTTTTT; CDR3aa: CASSFGLDEKLFF
j_gene: TRBJ2-1; abundance: medium-sized; v_gene: TRBV4-1; d_gene: TRBD2; CDR3nt: TGCGCCAGCAGCCAATGGCTAGCGGGGGGTTACTCCTACAATGAGCAGTTCTTC; CDR3aa: CASSQWLAGGYSYNEQFF
j_gene: TRBJ1-1; abundance: NA; v_gene: TRBV7-9; d_gene: NA; CDR3nt: TGTGCCAGCAGCCCTGGGGCAATCACCGAAGCTTTCTTT; CDR3aa: CASSPGAITEAFF
j_gene: TRBJ2-5; abundance: few; v_gene: TRBV7-6; d_gene: TRBD2; CDR3nt: TGTGCCAGCAGCTTAGTCGGGCTAGCGGGCCGTGGGGAGACCCAGTACTTC; CDR3aa: CASSLVGLAGRGETQYF
j_gene: TRBJ1-2; abundance: NA; v_gene: TRBV2; d_gene: TRBD1; CDR3nt: TGTGCCAGCACCCGGGACAGCAACTATGGCTACACCTTC; CDR3aa: CASTRDSNYGYTF
j_gene: TRBJ1-3; abundance: NA; v_gene: TRBV29-1; d_gene: NA; CDR3nt: TGCAGCTTCACCCACGGAGGGTCTGGAAACACCATATATTTT; CDR3aa: CSFTHGGSGNTIYF
j_gene: TRBJ1-1; abundance: few; v_gene: TRBV7-9; d_gene: NA; CDR3nt: TGTGCCAGCAGCCTACAGGGAGGGACTGAAGCTTTCTTT; CDR3aa: CASSLQGGTEAFF
j_gene: TRBJ1-1; abundance: NA; v_gene: TRBV6-5; d_gene: NA; CDR3nt: TGTGCCAGCAGTTCCTCGGATAAGAGGGCTGAAGCTTTCTTT; CDR3aa: CASSSSDKRAEAFF
j_gene: TRBJ1-5; abundance: few; v_gene: TRBV7-9; d_gene: NA; CDR3nt: TGTGCCAGCAGCTTAGCGGGGGGTCATCAGCCCCAGCATTTT; CDR3aa: CASSLAGGHQPQHF
j_gene: TRBJ2-7; abundance: NA; v_gene: TRBV11-2; d_gene: NA; CDR3nt: TGTGCCAGCAGCTTGATCGCGCAGGGTCCCTACGAGCAGTACTTC; CDR3aa: CASSLIAQGPYEQYF
j_gene: TRBJ2-3; abundance: NA; v_gene: TRBV5-1; d_gene: NA; CDR3nt: TGCGCCAGCAGCTTTGATGGGGGGTTCGCCACAGATACGCAGTATTTT; CDR3aa: CASSFDGGFATDTQYF
j_gene: TRBJ2-7; abundance: NA; v_gene: TRBV5-1; d_gene: NA; CDR3nt: TGCGCCAGCAGCTTGTCAACAGGGACCCCCTACGAGCAGTACTTC; CDR3aa: CASSLSTGTPYEQYF
j_gene: TRBJ2-1; abundance: NA; v_gene: TRBV5-8; d_gene: TRBD2; CDR3nt: TGTGCCAGCAGCTTGGCCGGTTTAGCGGGGGGTCAAAATGAGCAGTTCTTC; CDR3aa: CASSLAGLAGGQNEQFF
j_gene: TRBJ2-2; abundance: NA; v_gene: TRBV6-5; d_gene: NA; CDR3nt: TGTGCCAGCAGTTACCCCACGGGATTGGGAACCGGGGAGCTGTTTTTT; CDR3aa: CASSYPTGLGTGELFF
j_gene: TRBJ1-5; abundance: NA; v_gene: TRBV2; d_gene: TRBD1; CDR3nt: TGTGCCAGCCGGCCCCCCGGACAGGTCGACAGGCAGCCCCAGCATTTT; CDR3aa: CASRPPGQVDRQPQHF
j_gene: TRBJ1-6; abundance: NA; v_gene: TRBV27; d_gene: NA; CDR3nt: TGTGCCAGCAGTCCACATCTCCCTAATTCACCCCTCCACTTT; CDR3aa: CASSPHLPNSPLHF
j_gene: TRBJ2-7; abundance: NA; v_gene: TRBV5-1; d_gene: NA; CDR3nt: TGCGCCAGCAGCGCGGGGACGGCCGAGCAGTACTTC; CDR3aa: CASSAGTAEQYF
j_gene: TRBJ2-2; abundance: once; v_gene: TRBV9; d_gene: NA; CDR3nt: TGTGCCAGCAGCGACCCCGCGGGACTTTTGTCCGGGGAGCTGTTTTTT; CDR3aa: CASSDPAGLLSGELFF
j_gene: TRBJ2-2; abundance: NA; v_gene: TRBV7-3; d_gene: NA; CDR3nt: TGTGCCAGCAGCTTAACAGGGGGGGGGCCCGGGGAGCTGTTTTTT; CDR3aa: CASSLTGGGPGELFF
j_gene: TRBJ1-1; abundance: few; v_gene: TRBV2; d_gene: TRBD1; CDR3nt: TGTGCCAGCAGCTCCACAGGGGTTGAGACTGAAGCTTTCTTT; CDR3aa: CASSSTGVETEAFF
j_gene: TRBJ1-5; abundance: NA; v_gene: TRBV25-1; d_gene: NA; CDR3nt: TGTGCCAGCAGTGACCCCCTGACAGGTCGAGATAGCAATCAGCCCCAGCATTTT; CDR3aa: CASSDPLTGRDSNQPQHF
j_gene: TRBJ2-7; abundance: NA; v_gene: TRBV5-4; d_gene: TRBD2; CDR3nt: TGTGCCAGCAGCTTTCCGGGGGGGAATACCTACGAGCAGTACTTC; CDR3aa: CASSFPGGNTYEQYF
j_gene: TRBJ2-1; abundance: few; v_gene: TRBV10-1; d_gene: NA; CDR3nt: TGCGCCATAAAGACAGAAAGTGGCTACAATGAGCAGTTCTTC; CDR3aa: CAIKTESGYNEQFF
j_gene: TRBJ1-3; abundance: few; v_gene: TRBV2; d_gene: NA; CDR3nt: TGTGCCAGCATAACCAGGGGAAACACCATATATTTT; CDR3aa: CASITRGNTIYF
j_gene: TRBJ2-7; abundance: NA; v_gene: TRBV7-9; d_gene: TRBD1; CDR3nt: TGTGCCAGCAGCTCTAGACAGGGCTCCTACGAGCAGTACTTC; CDR3aa: CASSSRQGSYEQYF
j_gene: TRBJ1-1; abundance: NA; v_gene: TRBV4-1; d_gene: TRBD1; CDR3nt: TGCGCCAGCAGCCAAGATGGGTGGGACAGGATAGAAACTGAAGCTTTCTTT; CDR3aa: CASSQDGWDRIETEAFF
j_gene: TRBJ1-2; abundance: NA; v_gene: TRBV5-4; d_gene: NA; CDR3nt: TGTGCCAGCAGCTTGTCGATTCTAGTGACCGACAACTATGGCTACACCTTC; CDR3aa: CASSLSILVTDNYGYTF
j_gene: TRBJ2-7; abundance: few; v_gene: TRBV4-2; d_gene: NA; CDR3nt: TGTGCCAGCAGCCGGGGCCTCGCCGAGTTCTACGAGCAGTACTTC; CDR3aa: CASSRGLAEFYEQYF
j_gene: TRBJ2-7; abundance: few; v_gene: TRBV18; d_gene: NA; CDR3nt: TGTGCCAGCTCACCCCTATTTTCCTACGAGCAGTACTTC; CDR3aa: CASSPLFSYEQYF
j_gene: TRBJ2-1; abundance: few; v_gene: TRBV9; d_gene: TRBD2; CDR3nt: TGTGCCAGCAGCGCCCTAGCGGGGGGCTTTCCCAATGAGCAGTTCTTC; CDR3aa: CASSALAGGFPNEQFF
j_gene: TRBJ2-3; abundance: few; v_gene: TRBV11-2; d_gene: TRBD2; CDR3nt: TGTGCCAGCAGCACGGGACTAGCGGTCACCACAGATACGCAGTATTTT; CDR3aa: CASSTGLAVTTDTQYF
j_gene: TRBJ1-3; abundance: NA; v_gene: TRBV7-2; d_gene: NA; CDR3nt: TGTGCCAGCAGCGCTCAAGGCAGACTTAGCTCTGGAAACACCATATATTTT; CDR3aa: CASSAQGRLSSGNTIYF
j_gene: TRBJ2-7; abundance: few; v_gene: TRBV10-1; d_gene: TRBD2; CDR3nt: TGCGCCAGCAGACACGGACTAGCGGGGGGCAGCTACGAGCAGTACTTC; CDR3aa: CASRHGLAGGSYEQYF
j_gene: TRBJ2-7; abundance: NA; v_gene: TRBV5-1; d_gene: NA; CDR3nt: TGCGCCAGCAGCTTGGACACCTACGAGCAGTACTTC; CDR3aa: CASSLDTYEQYF
j_gene: TRBJ1-5; abundance: NA; v_gene: TRBV28; d_gene: NA; CDR3nt: TGTGCCAGCAGCCACCATGCGTTGCCCCAGCATTTT; CDR3aa: CASSHHALPQHF
j_gene: TRBJ1-2; abundance: NA; v_gene: TRBV28; d_gene: NA; CDR3nt: TGTGCCAGCAGTTCTCCCACGACAGAATGGTACACCTTC; CDR3aa: CASSSPTTEWYTF
j_gene: TRBJ1-2; abundance: NA; v_gene: TRBV13; d_gene: NA; CDR3nt: TGTGCCAGCAGCCACAGGATCTATGGCTACACCTTC; CDR3aa: CASSHRIYGYTF
j_gene: TRBJ1-3; abundance: NA; v_gene: TRBV7-2; d_gene: NA; CDR3nt: TGTGCCAGCGGAGACAGGGGAAACACCATATATTTT; CDR3aa: CASGDRGNTIYF
j_gene: TRBJ1-5; abundance: NA; v_gene: TRBV2; d_gene: TRBD1; CDR3nt: TGTGCCAGCAGGGTAGACAGGGGTGGCAATCAGCCCCAGCATTTT; CDR3aa: CASRVDRGGNQPQHF
j_gene: TRBJ1-1; abundance: few; v_gene: TRBV6-4; d_gene: TRBD1; CDR3nt: TGTGCCAGCAGTGAGGGGACAGGGGGCAGAGCTTTCTTT; CDR3aa: CASSEGTGGRAFF
j_gene: TRBJ1-1; abundance: NA; v_gene: TRBV4-1; d_gene: NA; CDR3nt: TGCGCCAGCAGCCAAGTTTTGGGGGGGCGTGGGAACACTGAAGCTTTCTTT; CDR3aa: CASSQVLGGRGNTEAFF
j_gene: TRBJ1-4; abundance: NA; v_gene: TRBV6-5; d_gene: NA; CDR3nt: TGTGCCAGCAGTGAAGGGGGGGACTTACTGTTTTTT; CDR3aa: CASSEGGDLLFF
j_gene: TRBJ1-1; abundance: NA; v_gene: TRBV6-5; d_gene: TRBD1; CDR3nt: TGTGCCAGCATCAAAACCGGGACAGGGGACACTGAAGCTTTCTTT; CDR3aa: CASIKTGTGDTEAFF
j_gene: TRBJ1-3; abundance: NA; v_gene: TRBV6-5; d_gene: NA; CDR3nt: TGTGCCAGCAGTTACGGGTCCAGGTCCGGAAACACCATATATTTT; CDR3aa: CASSYGSRSGNTIYF
j_gene: TRBJ2-2; abundance: NA; v_gene: TRBV5-1; d_gene: NA; CDR3nt: TGCGCCAGCAGCACCGCAGGAGGCCACACCGGGGAGCTGTTTTTT; CDR3aa: CASSTAGGHTGELFF
j_gene: TRBJ2-3; abundance: NA; v_gene: TRBV19; d_gene: TRBD2; CDR3nt: TGTGCCAGTAACGGACTAGCGGGGACAGATACGCAGTATTTT; CDR3aa: CASNGLAGTDTQYF
j_gene: TRBJ1-5; abundance: few; v_gene: TRBV6-6; d_gene: NA; CDR3nt: TGTGCCAGCAGTTACACCCGGGGCAATCAGCCCCAGCATTTT; CDR3aa: CASSYTRGNQPQHF
j_gene: TRBJ2-1; abundance: few; v_gene: TRBV15; d_gene: NA; CDR3nt: TGTGCCACCAGCAGGGACGGACTCTCCAGAGTCAATGAGCAGTTCTTC; CDR3aa: CATSRDGLSRVNEQFF